This TCR beta chain was identified during a study of cytomegalovirus exposure and HLA in healthy donors. Study context: Caucasian-associated ancestry cluster membership applied to less than 85% of over 350 genotyped donors.

This CDR3 has 14 amino acids. The V gene end was trimmed by 5 bases and the J gene end by 6 bases; junction bases not matched to a gene: 6. Germline V gene lookup returns CDR1 MNHNS and CDR2 SASEGT. Researchers ran the PCR with 60 Vbeta and 13 Jbeta primers. Repertoires were generated with immunoSEQ multiplex PCR, while TCRdb's copy carries only in-frame clones and drops some. The sample contains 75,000 to 100,000 clones, roughly 80% of which appear only once. Sequencing input: PBMCs. This clonotype originated in a man in his sixties in good health and CMV-seropositive. The chain combines TRBV6-1 with TRBJ2-3; 9 bases map to TRBD2. CDR3 amino acids: CASSYSGGFDTQYF. The CDR3 bases are TGTGCCAGCAGTTATAGCGGGGGATTTGATACGCAGTATTTT.